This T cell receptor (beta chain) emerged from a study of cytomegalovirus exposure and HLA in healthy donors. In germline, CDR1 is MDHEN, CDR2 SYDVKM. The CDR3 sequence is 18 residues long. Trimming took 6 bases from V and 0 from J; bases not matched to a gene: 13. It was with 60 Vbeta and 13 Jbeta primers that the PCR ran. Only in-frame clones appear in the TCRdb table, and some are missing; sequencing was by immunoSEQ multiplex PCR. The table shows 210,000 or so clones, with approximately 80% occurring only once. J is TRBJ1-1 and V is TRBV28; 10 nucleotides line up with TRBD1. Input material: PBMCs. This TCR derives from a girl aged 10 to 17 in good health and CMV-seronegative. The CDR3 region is CASRPGQGRAFMNTEAFF. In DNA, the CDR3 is TGTGCCAGCAGACCGGGACAGGGGCGAGCCTTTATGAACACTGAAGCTTTCTTT.